The T cell receptor (beta chain) under discussion was sequenced for a study of a mutant IDH1 vaccine in newly diagnosed glioma. Trimming removed 1 base from V and 1 base from J, with 7 bases in between. The CDR3 runs to 14 residues. Looked up from germline, CDR1 is LGHNA and CDR2 is YSLEER. Some clones are missing from TCRdb's copy, which holds only in-frame ones; the method was immunoSEQ multiplex PCR. This table has tens of thousands of clones, 87% appearing once. To note about this clone: Its specificity is not known.

Time point specified: week 23, last vaccination. Doses consisted of 300 ug of mutant IDH1 20-mer peptide each, paired with topical imiquimod. The study enrolled donors with new WHO grade 3 or 4 IDH1-mutant, ATRX-lost astrocytomas. The chain combines TRBV4-3 with TRBJ1-1, with unresolved D. Specimen: PBMCs, collected from a glioma patient whose treatment included an IDH1 peptide vaccine. This clonotype originated in a man in his forties or fifties with glioma. The DNA of the CDR3 is TGCGCCAGCAGCCAAGTGGGCAGGAACACTGAAGCTTTCTTT. Residues: CASSQVGRNTEAFF.